This T cell receptor (beta chain) was recovered during a study of cytomegalovirus exposure and HLA in healthy donors. Study results and caveats: In an earlier analysis, about 87% or about 30%: the productive usage of most TCR beta V segments.

Worth noting for this clone: The target antigen is unknown.

Primers for the PCR totalled 60 Vbeta and 13 Jbeta. TCRdb keeps only in-frame clones here, not all; method: immunoSEQ multiplex PCR. The data show some 120,000 clones, 81% seen once. Germline values: CDR1 SEHNR, CDR2 FQNEAQ (reference sequence). The length of the CDR3 is 14 residues. Trimming at V came to 6 bases and at J to 5 bases, leaving 9 bases not matched to a gene. The source of this sequence is a man younger than 35 in good health and CMV-seronegative. Sequencing input: PBMCs. This chain connects TRBV7-9 to TRBJ1-1; 7 bases map to TRBD1. The CDR3 loop is CASSVTGVGTEAFF. The CDR3, as DNA: TGTGCCAGCAGTGTTACAGGGGTAGGGACTGAAGCTTTCTTT.